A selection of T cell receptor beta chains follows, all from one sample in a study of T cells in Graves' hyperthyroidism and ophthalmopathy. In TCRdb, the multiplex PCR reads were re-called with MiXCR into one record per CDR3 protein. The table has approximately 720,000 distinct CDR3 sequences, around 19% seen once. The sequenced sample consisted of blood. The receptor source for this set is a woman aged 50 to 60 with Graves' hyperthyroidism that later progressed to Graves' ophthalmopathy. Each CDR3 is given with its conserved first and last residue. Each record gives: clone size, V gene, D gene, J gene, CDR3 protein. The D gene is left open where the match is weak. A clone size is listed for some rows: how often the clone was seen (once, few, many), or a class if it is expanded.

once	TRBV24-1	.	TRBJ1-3	CATSEMDGVLYF
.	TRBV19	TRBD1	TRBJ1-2	CATKYNDRGLYNYGYTF
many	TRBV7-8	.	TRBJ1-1	CASSSRGSTALNTEAFF
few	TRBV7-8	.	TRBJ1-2	CASSPSGPGGVGYGYTF
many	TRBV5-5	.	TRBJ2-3	CASSPGGLASADTQYF
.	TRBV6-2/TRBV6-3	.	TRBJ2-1	CASNSLGEQFF
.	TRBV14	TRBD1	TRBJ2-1	CASRNTGQGGSDEQFF
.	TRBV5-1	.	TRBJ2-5	CATSRDTFQETQYF
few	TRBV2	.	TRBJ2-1	CASRDTGGVYNEQFF
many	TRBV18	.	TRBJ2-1	CASSPPNGGGYNEQFF
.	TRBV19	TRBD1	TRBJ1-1	CASETGVRTEAFF
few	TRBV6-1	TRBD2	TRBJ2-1	CASSGSGGVSEQFF
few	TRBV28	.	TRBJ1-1	CASSFLKGRGNTEAFF
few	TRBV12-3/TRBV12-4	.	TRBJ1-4	CASKESEKLFF
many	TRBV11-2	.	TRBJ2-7	CASTTRDKDYEQYF
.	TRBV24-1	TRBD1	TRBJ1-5	CATSPPRGGQGLASNQPQHF
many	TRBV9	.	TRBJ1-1	CASSVAPGGNTEAFF
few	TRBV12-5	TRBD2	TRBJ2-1	CASGLVFPGTSGGEYNEQFF
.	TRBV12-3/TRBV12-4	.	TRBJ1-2	CASSVPGLYGHTF
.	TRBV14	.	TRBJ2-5	CTSSQVSSWSQETQYF
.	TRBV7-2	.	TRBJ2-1	CASSSRTRNEQFF
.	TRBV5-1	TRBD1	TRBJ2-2	CASSFEGQKVGELFF
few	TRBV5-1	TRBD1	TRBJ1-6	CASSSLPGQSNSPLHF
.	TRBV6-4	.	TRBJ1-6	CASSEGGSAYNSPLHF
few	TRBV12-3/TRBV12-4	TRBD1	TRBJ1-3	CASRPDRSSGNTIYF
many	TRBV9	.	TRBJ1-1	CASSAQAAPGNTEAFF
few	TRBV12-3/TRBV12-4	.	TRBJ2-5	CASRTRGGETQYF
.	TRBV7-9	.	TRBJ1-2	CASSIGGKGYTF
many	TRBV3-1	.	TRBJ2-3	CASSQERTTDTQYF
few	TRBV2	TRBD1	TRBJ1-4	CASSEGSRGRWTNEKLFF
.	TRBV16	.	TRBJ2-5	CASSQFPQGSSRETQYF
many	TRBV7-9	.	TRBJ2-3	CASSLGPTSTDTQYF
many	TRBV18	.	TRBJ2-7	CASSPPSKGTDEQYF
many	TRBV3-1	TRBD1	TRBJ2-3	CASSQVGQGIDTQYF
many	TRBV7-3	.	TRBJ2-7	CASSVTGNSEQYF